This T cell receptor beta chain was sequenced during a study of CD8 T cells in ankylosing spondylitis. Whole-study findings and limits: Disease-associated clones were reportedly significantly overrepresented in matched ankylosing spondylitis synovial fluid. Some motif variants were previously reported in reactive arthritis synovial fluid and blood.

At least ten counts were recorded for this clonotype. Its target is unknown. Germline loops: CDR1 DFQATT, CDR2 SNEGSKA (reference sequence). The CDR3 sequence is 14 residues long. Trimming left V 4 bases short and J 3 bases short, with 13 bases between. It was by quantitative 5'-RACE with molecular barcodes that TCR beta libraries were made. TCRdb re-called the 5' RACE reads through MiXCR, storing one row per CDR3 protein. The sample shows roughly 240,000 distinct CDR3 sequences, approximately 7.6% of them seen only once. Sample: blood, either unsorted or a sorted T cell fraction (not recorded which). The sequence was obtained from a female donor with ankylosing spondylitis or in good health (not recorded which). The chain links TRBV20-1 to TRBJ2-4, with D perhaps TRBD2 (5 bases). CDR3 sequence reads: CSAKEGEVKNIQYF. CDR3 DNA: TGCAGTGCTAAAGAGGGTGAAGTCAAAAACATTCAGTACTTC.